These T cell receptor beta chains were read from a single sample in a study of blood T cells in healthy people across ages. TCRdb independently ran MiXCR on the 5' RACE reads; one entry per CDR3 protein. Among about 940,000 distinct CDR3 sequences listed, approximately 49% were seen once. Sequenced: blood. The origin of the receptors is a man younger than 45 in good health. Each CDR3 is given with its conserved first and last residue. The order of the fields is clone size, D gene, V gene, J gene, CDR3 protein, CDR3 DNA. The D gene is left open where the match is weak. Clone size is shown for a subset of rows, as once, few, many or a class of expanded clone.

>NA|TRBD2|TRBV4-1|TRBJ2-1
CASSLTSGAPNEQFF
TGCGCCAGCAGCTTAACTAGCGGGGCTCCCAATGAGCAGTTCTTC
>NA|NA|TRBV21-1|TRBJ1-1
CASSRGDGTEAFF
TGTGCCAGCAGCAGGGGTGATGGGACTGAAGCTTTCTTT
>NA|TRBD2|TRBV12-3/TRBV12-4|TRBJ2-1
CASTPIAGGYNEQFF
TGTGCCAGCACCCCGATAGCGGGAGGTTACAATGAGCAGTTCTTC
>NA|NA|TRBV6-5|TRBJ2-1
CASSSGQGLYNEQFF
TGTGCCAGCAGCTCCGGACAAGGACTTTACAATGAGCAGTTCTTC
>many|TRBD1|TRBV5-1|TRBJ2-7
CASSPGQGLYEQYF
TGTGCCAGCAGTCCGGGACAGGGGCTATACGAGCAGTACTTC
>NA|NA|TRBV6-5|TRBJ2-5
CASSYGDRGIQETQYF
TGTGCCAGCAGTTACGGAGATCGTGGGATACAAGAGACCCAGTACTTC
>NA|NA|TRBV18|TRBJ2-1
CASSPSGAEQFF
TGTGCCAGCTCACCGTCGGGGGCTGAGCAGTTCTTC
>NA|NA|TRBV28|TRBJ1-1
CVSPRGDMNTEAFF
TGTGTCAGCCCACGGGGGGACATGAACACTGAAGCTTTCTTT
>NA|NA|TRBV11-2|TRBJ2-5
CASSLDLRSRGETQYF
TGTGCCAGCAGCTTAGATCTCCGGAGTCGGGGGGAGACCCAGTACTTC
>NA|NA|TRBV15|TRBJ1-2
CATSREPTRGYGYTF
TGTGCCACCAGCAGAGAACCCACACGGGGCTATGGCTACACCTTC
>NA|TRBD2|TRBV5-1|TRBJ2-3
CASTVGTSGTDTQYF
TGCGCCAGCACCGTGGGGACTAGCGGCACAGATACGCAGTATTTT
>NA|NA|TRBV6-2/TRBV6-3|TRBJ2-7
CASSYTLRDFNTYEQYF
TGTGCCAGCAGTTACACGCTCCGGGACTTTAACACCTACGAGCAGTACTTC
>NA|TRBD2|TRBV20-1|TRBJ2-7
CSARDWTSGSYEQYF
TGCAGTGCTAGAGATTGGACTAGCGGTTCCTACGAGCAGTACTTC
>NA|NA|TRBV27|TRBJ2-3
CASSFQRTDTQYF
TGTGCCAGCAGTTTTCAACGCACAGATACGCAGTATTTT
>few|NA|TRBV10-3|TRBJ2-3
CAIGSSTDTQYF
TGTGCCATCGGCTCTAGCACAGATACGCAGTATTTT
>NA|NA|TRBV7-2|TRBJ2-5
CAGSLNPRRTQYF
TGTGCCGGCAGCTTGAATCCCCGAAGGACCCAGTACTTC
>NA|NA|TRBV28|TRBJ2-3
CASSCWRPRTDTQYF
TGTGCCAGCAGTTGTTGGAGACCGCGGACAGATACGCAGTATTTT
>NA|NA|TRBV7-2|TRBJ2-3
CASSLVSTDTHYF
TGTGCCAGCAGCTTAGTTAGCACAGATACGCATTATTTT
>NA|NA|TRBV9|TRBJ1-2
CASSVGRSAGANYGYTF
TGTGCCAGCAGCGTAGGTAGATCAGCCGGGGCTAACTATGGCTACACCTTC
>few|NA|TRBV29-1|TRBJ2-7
CSVGGGSEQYF
TGCAGCGTTGGAGGGGGTAGCGAGCAGTACTTC
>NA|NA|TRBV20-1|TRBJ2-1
CSAPAGYNEQFF
TGCAGTGCCCCGGCGGGCTACAATGAGCAGTTCTTC
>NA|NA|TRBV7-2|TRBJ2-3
CASSRRLRDKNTQYF
TGTGCCAGCAGCCGACGCCTCCGGGACAAAAATACGCAGTATTTT
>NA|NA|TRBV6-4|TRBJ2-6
CASSDRVDSGANVLTF
TGTGCCAGCAGTGACAGGGTGGACTCTGGGGCCAACGTCCTGACTTTC
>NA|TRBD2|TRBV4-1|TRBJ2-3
CASSQVRLAGGRADTQYF
TGCGCCAGCAGCCAAGTACGTCTAGCGGGGGGACGAGCAGATACGCAGTATTTT